One and the same sample provided the 23 T cell receptor beta chains below, sequenced in a study of blood T cell repertoires in COVID-19. Only in-frame clones appear in the TCRdb table, and some are missing; sequencing was by immunoSEQ multiplex PCR. The table has around 130,000 clones, roughly 80% seen once; the top ten hold 1.9%. Sequenced input: peripheral blood. The source is a man aged 65-85 years with acute or convalescent COVID-19.

The V and J genes are TRBV6-5 and TRBJ1-1; the D gene is possibly TRBD1 (6 bases). V lost 6 bases, J lost 4 bases, and 12 bases lay in between. CDR1 is MNHEY and CDR2 is SVGAGI in the germline V gene. The CDR3 covers 13 residues. In DNA, the CDR3 is TGTGCCAGCAGGCCGCAGGGGCGCACTGAAGCTTTCTTT. It yields the protein CASRPQGRTEAFF.

This rearrangement joins TRBV5-1 to TRBJ1-4, with 11 bases lining up with TRBD1. Germline V gene data show CDR1 as SGHRS and CDR2 as YFSETQ. Germline trimming cut 4 bases from V and 8 bases from J; bases unmatched to any gene: 10. The CDR3 is 16 amino acids. DNA for the CDR3: TGCGCCAGCAGCACCACCGGGACAGGGGGTGGAGAAAAACTGTTTTTT. Protein product: CASSTTGTGGGEKLFF.

The gene calls are TRBV5-1 and TRBJ2-3; 8 nucleotides agree with TRBD1. The CDR3 sequence is 16 residues long. J gave up 1 base and V 0 bases, and 4 bases lay outside the gene matches. CDR1 is SGHRS, CDR2 YFSETQ, per germline. The CDR3 loop reads CASSLGRGQGTDTQYF. In nucleotides, the CDR3 is TGCGCCAGCAGCTTGGGGCGGGGACAGGGCACAGATACGCAGTATTTT. Variable domain in full (rest from reference TRBV5-1 and TRBJ2-3): KAGVTQTPRYLIKTRGQQVTLSCSPISGHRSVSWYQQTPGQGLQFLFEYFSETQRNKGNFPGRFSGRQFSNSRSEMNVSTLELGDSALYLCASSLGRGQGTDTQYFGPGTRLTVL.

V and J are TRBV3-1 (or the pseudogene TRBV3-2) and TRBJ2-3, with 7 bases identical to TRBD2. The CDR3 contains 16 residues. The V gene end was trimmed by 4 bases and the J gene end by 2 bases; junction bases not matched to a gene: 9. Germline CDR1 reads LGHDT; CDR2 reads YNNKEL (reference sequence). The CDR3 DNA reads TGTGCCAGCAGCCGTAGAGGCGGGGGATCCACAGATACGCAGTATTTT. Its protein product is CASSRRGGGSTDTQYF.

The chain has TRBV6-5 and TRBJ2-3; 13 nucleotides align to TRBD2. CDR1 and CDR2 from the germline V gene are MNHEY and SVGAGI. CDR3 length equals 15 residues. The junction had 5 bases not matched to a gene; V was cut back by 7 bases and J by 4 bases. CDR3 sequence reads: CASNPLAGGPDTQYF. The CDR3 DNA reads as TGTGCCAGCAACCCACTAGCGGGGGGGCCAGATACGCAGTATTTT.

The chain couples TRBV3-1 (or the pseudogene TRBV3-2) to TRBJ2-7; 12 positions agree with TRBD2. V trimming: 6 bases; J trimming: 0 bases; junction bases outside the gene matches: 3. The CDR3 has 15 amino acids. The germline V gene encodes CDR1 LGHDT and CDR2 YNNKEL (reference sequence). CDR3 protein: CASSLAGGSSYEQYF. The CDR3 coding sequence is TGTGCCAGCAGTCTAGCGGGGGGGAGCTCCTACGAGCAGTACTTC.

V gene TRBV5-1 combines with J gene TRBJ2-1; TRBD1 aligns across 10 bases. Germline V gene lookup returns CDR1 SGHRS and CDR2 YFSETQ. V was pared by 0 bases and J by 10 bases, with 4 bases of the junction left unmatched. The CDR3 covers 14 residues. The CDR3 DNA reads TGCGCCAGCAGCTTGGGGACAGGGGGTCAGGAGCAGTTCTTC. It encodes CASSLGTGGQEQFF.

This clone has only one observation. The chain recombines TRBV2 with TRBJ1-1; weak D call: TRBD1 (5 bases). The germline V and J ends were trimmed by 0 bases and 5 bases, with 10 bases remaining between them. Per the germline V gene, CDR1 is SNHLY and CDR2 is FYNNEI. The CDR3 runs 14 residues. CDR3 amino acids: CASSEAGGRTEAFF. CDR3 nucleotide sequence: TGTGCCAGCAGTGAAGCCGGGGGAAGAACTGAAGCTTTCTTT.

The rearrangement uses TRBV6-1 and TRBJ2-7; D unclear. Germline-derived CDR1 and CDR2 are MNHNS and SASEGT. The CDR3 length is 12 residues. Trimming took off 0 bases at V and 3 bases at J, with 3 bases between the two ends. The CDR3 DNA sequence: TGTGCCAGCAGTGAAGCCAACTACGAGCAGTACTTC. It yields the protein CASSEANYEQYF.

The chain uses TRBV30 and TRBJ2-6, with D perhaps matching TRBD2 (5 bases). V shed 2 bases and J shed 4 bases, with 12 bases lying between them. The CDR3 extends over 15 amino acids. Germline V gene sequence: CDR1 GTSNPN, CDR2 SVGIG (reference sequence). The chain's CDR3 is CAWSTTGTGANVLTF. CDR3 in DNA: TGTGCCTGGAGTACTACGGGAACCGGGGCCAACGTCCTGACTTTC.

This chain joins TRBV28 and TRBJ2-5; 12 nucleotides agree with TRBD2. Germline V gene lookup returns CDR1 MDHEN and CDR2 SYDVKM. V trimming: 5 bases; J trimming: 2 bases; junction bases outside the gene matches: 3. The CDR3 extends over 15 amino acids. CDR3 bases: TGTGCCAGCAGTCGACTAGCGGGGGTTCAAGAGACCCAGTACTTC. The encoded protein is CASSRLAGVQETQYF.

The rearrangement uses TRBV4-1 and TRBJ2-1, with 7 bases lining up with TRBD1. V was pared by 5 bases and J by 7 bases, with 8 bases of the junction left unmatched. The CDR3 contains 14 residues. CDR1 and CDR2 from the germline V gene are MGHRA and YSYEKL. The DNA for the CDR3 is TGCGCCAGCAGCTTGCCGGGACAGTCAAATGAGCAGTTCTTC. Translation: CASSLPGQSNEQFF.

The chain is built from TRBV2 and TRBJ2-2; D remains ambiguous. Trimming left V 4 bases short and J 4 bases short, with 19 bases between. Germline V gives CDR1 SNHLY, CDR2 FYNNEI. The CDR3 spans 17 residues. Written as DNA, the CDR3 is TGTGCCAGCAGTGCGACGTCTGCCAGCGTTGGCACCGGGGAGCTGTTTTTT. Translation: CASSATSASVGTGELFF.

The chain carries TRBV4-1 and TRBJ1-1; D gene uncertain. The CDR3 covers 13 residues. V was shortened by 4 bases and J by 2 bases, with 8 bases between the two germline ends. CDR1 and CDR2 from the germline V gene are MGHRA and YSYEKL. CDR3 residues: CASSLQTNTEAFF. The CDR3 DNA reads as TGCGCCAGCAGCCTGCAGACAAACACTGAAGCTTTCTTT.

The chain couples TRBV25-1 to TRBJ1-3; D possibly corresponds to TRBD1 (6 bases). Trimming took off 0 bases at V and 4 bases at J, with 10 bases between the two ends. CDR3 length: 15 residues. CDR1 MGHDK and CDR2 SYGVNS come from the germline V gene. The DNA of the CDR3 is TGTGCCAGCAGTGAATATACACAGGGCGGAAACACCATATATTTT. The encoded protein is CASSEYTQGGNTIYF.

The chain joins TRBV7-9 to TRBJ2-2; 13 bases are a match to TRBD2. CDR1 and CDR2 from the germline V gene are SEHNR and FQNEAQ (reference sequence). J was trimmed by 0 bases and V by 3 bases; bases with no gene match: 4. The CDR3 spans 18 residues. The CDR3 DNA reads TGTGCCAGCAGCTTTCCGACTAGCGGGGGGACGAACACCGGGGAGCTGTTTTTT. It is translated as CASSFPTSGGTNTGELFF.

This chain joins TRBV7-8 and TRBJ1-1; D not certain. Germline CDR1 reads SGHVS; CDR2 reads FQNEAQ. Trimming removed 2 bases from V and 6 bases from J, with 7 bases in between. This CDR3 has 12 amino acids. CDR3 in DNA: TGTGCCAGCAGCTTAATATTCTCTGAAGCTTTCTTT. It yields the protein CASSLIFSEAFF.

The CDR3, as DNA: TGTGCCAGTAGTATGGGGAGCCTTGACAATCAGCCCCAGCATTTT. Residues: CASSMGSLDNQPQHF. This rearrangement joins TRBV19 to TRBJ1-5; D gene ambiguous. The CDR3 runs 15 residues. V lost 3 bases, J lost 3 bases, and 12 bases lay in between. Germline V gives CDR1 LNHDA, CDR2 SQIVND (reference sequence).

This clone was picked up a small number of times. The chain couples TRBV5-4 to TRBJ2-2; D not resolved. Trimming took 3 bases from V and 4 from J, leaving 13 bases between them. The CDR3 is 15 amino acids. Germline-derived CDR1 and CDR2 are SGHNT and YYREEE (reference sequence). The CDR3 here is CASSSSQPSTGELFF. The CDR3 nucleotides read TGTGCCAGCAGCTCGAGCCAGCCTAGCACCGGGGAGCTGTTTTTT.

The rearrangement links TRBV3-1 (or the pseudogene TRBV3-2) to TRBJ2-3; 7 bases map to TRBD2. Germline V lookup: CDR1 LGHDT, CDR2 YNNKEL (reference sequence). V shed 4 bases and J 4 bases; nucleotides not matched to a gene: 11. CDR3 size: 16 residues. The DNA for the CDR3 is TGTGCCAGCAGCCTCCAGGCGGGGGACCGGGCAGATACGCAGTATTTT. Translation: CASSLQAGDRADTQYF.

The chain uses TRBV6-5 and TRBJ1-1, with D unresolved. Trimming removed 9 bases at V and 1 base at J, with 15 bases between. The CDR3 totals 14 residues. CDR1 and CDR2 from the germline V gene are MNHEY and SVGAGI. Here the CDR3 reads CASKRLPKNTEAFF. The CDR3 DNA reads as TGTGCCAGTAAGAGATTACCCAAGAACACTGAAGCTTTCTTT.

The gene calls are TRBV14 and TRBJ1-4, with D perhaps matching TRBD1 (6 bases). In germline, CDR1 is SGHDN, CDR2 FVKESK. Trimming removed 4 bases at V and 8 bases at J, with 11 bases between. CDR3 length: 13 residues. Here the CDR3 reads CASSRGGREKLFF. CDR3 coding DNA: TGTGCCAGCAGCCGGGGGGGGCGGGAAAAACTGTTTTTT.

This sequence joins TRBV3-1 (or the pseudogene TRBV3-2) and TRBJ2-3, with 9 bases aligning to TRBD2. The junction had 3 bases not matched to a gene; V was cut back by 4 bases and J by 7 bases. CDR3 length: 13 residues. Germline V gives CDR1 LGHDT, CDR2 YNNKEL (reference sequence). CDR3 coding DNA: TGTGCCAGCAGCCTAGCGGGGGTAAATACGCAGTATTTT. Encoded protein: CASSLAGVNTQYF.